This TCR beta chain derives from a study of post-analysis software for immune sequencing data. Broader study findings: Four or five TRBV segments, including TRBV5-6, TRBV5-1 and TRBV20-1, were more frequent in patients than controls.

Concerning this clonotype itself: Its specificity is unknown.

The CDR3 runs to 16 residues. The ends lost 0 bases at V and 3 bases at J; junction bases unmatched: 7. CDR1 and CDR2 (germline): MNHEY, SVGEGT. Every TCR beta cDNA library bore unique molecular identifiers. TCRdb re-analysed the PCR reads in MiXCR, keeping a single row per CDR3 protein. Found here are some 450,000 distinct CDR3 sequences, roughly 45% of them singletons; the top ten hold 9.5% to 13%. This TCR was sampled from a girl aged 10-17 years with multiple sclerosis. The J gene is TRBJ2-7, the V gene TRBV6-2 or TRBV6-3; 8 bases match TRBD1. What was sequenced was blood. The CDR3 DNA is TGTGCCAGCAGTTACTCGAGAGAGACAGGGGACTACGAGCAGTACTTC. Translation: CASSYSRETGDYEQYF.